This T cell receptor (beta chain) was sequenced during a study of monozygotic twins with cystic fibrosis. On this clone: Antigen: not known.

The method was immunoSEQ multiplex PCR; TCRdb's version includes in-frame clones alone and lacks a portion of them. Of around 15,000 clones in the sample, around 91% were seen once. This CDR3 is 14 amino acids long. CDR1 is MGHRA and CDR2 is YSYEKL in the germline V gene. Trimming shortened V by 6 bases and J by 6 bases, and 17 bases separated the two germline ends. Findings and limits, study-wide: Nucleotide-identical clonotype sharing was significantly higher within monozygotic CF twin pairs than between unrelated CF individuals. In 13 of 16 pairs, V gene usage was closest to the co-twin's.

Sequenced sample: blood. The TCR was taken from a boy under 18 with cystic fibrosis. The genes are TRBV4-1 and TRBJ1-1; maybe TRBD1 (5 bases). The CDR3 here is CASSPGLRGAEAFF. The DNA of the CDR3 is TGCGCCAGCAGTCCAGGCCTACGGGGGGCTGAAGCTTTCTTT.